This T cell receptor beta chain comes out of a study of brain T cells in children with intractable seizures. Study findings and constraints: Only CDR3 sequence similarity suggested viral specificity, without known HCMV serostatus.

The CDR3 spans 15 residues. J was trimmed by 1 base and V by 1 base; bases with no gene match: 1. In germline, CDR1 is LGHNT, CDR2 FRNRAP. The protocol was immunoSEQ multiplex PCR, while the TCRdb copy is restricted to in-frame clones and leaves out a portion. The sample comprises tens of thousands of clones, 91% of which are singletons, and roughly a quarter rests with the top ten. Regarding this clone: As yet, its antigen is unknown.

This rearrangement joins TRBV12-5 to TRBJ1-5; TRBD1 matches 7 bases. The source material was peripheral blood, sampled at surgery. This sequence originates from a girl aged 2-10 years with Rasmussen encephalitis and intractable seizures. CDR3: CASGLAGGSNQPQHF. The DNA of the CDR3 is TGTGCTAGTGGTTTGGCAGGGGGAAGCAATCAGCCCCAGCATTTT.